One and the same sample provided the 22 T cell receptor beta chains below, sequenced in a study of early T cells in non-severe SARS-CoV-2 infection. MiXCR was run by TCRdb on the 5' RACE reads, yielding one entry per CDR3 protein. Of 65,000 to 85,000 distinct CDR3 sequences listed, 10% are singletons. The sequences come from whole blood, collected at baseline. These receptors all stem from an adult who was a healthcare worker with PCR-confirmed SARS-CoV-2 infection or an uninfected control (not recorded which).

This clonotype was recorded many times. The CDR3 DNA reads TGCAGTGCTAGAGAGGCGGGACGGACCGGGGAGCTGTTTTTT. This codes for CSAREAGRTGELFF. The V gene is TRBV20-1, the J gene TRBJ2-2; the D gene is possibly TRBD2 (6 bases). Trimming stripped 0 bases from V and 5 bases from J, with 10 bases between. The CDR3 extends over 14 amino acids. The germline CDR1 and CDR2 sequences are DFQATT and SNEGSKA (reference sequence).

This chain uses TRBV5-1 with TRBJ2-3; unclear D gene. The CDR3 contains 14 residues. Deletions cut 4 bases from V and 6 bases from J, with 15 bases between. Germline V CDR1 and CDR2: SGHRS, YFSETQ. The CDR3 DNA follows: TGCGCCAGCAGCCTAACTACCCCCGACGATACGCAGTATTTT. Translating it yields CASSLTTPDDTQYF.

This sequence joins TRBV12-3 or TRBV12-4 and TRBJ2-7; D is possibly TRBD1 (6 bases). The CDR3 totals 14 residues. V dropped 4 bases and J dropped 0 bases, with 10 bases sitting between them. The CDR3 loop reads CASSSRDISYEQYF. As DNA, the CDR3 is TGTGCCAGCAGTTCCAGGGACATCTCCTACGAGCAGTACTTC.

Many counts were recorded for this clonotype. CDR3 sequence: CSARNRGRTNQPQHF. The CDR3 coding sequence is TGCAGTGCTAGAAATAGGGGTCGGACCAATCAGCCCCAGCATTTT. The chain couples TRBV20-1 to TRBJ1-5, with a weak D call TRBD1 (5 bases). Germline-derived CDR1 and CDR2 are DFQATT and SNEGSKA (reference sequence). The CDR3 spans 15 residues. The germline V and J ends were trimmed by 2 bases and 3 bases, with 14 bases remaining between them.

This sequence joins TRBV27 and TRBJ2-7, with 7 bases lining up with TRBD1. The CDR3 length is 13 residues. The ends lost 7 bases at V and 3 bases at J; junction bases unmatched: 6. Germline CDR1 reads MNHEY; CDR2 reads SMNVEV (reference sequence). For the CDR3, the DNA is TGTGCCAGCAAGAGCGACAGGGACTACGAGCAGTACTTC. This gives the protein CASKSDRDYEQYF.

The CDR3 spells CASSPRSVGTSGTYEQYF. The CDR3 region has the DNA TGTGCCAGCAGCCCAAGGAGTGTTGGGACTAGCGGTACCTACGAGCAGTACTTC. This chain connects TRBV7-3 to TRBJ2-7; TRBD2 aligns across 11 bases. The CDR3 has 18 amino acids. Germline V gives CDR1 SGHTA, CDR2 FQGTGA. J lost 2 bases, V lost 5 bases, and 14 bases had no gene match.

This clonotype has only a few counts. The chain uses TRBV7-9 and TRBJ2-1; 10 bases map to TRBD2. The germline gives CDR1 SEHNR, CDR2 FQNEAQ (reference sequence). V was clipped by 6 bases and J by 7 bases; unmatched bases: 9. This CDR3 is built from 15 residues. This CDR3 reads CASSPSGRDWNEQFF. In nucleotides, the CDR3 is TGTGCCAGCAGTCCCAGCGGGAGGGATTGGAATGAGCAGTTCTTC.

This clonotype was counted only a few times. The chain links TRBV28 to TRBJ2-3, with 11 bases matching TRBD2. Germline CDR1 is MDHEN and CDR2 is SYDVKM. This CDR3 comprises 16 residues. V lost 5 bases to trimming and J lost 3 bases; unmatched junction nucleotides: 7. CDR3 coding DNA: TGTGCCAGCAGTCCTTACCTAGCGGGAGGAACAGATACGCAGTATTTT. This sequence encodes CASSPYLAGGTDTQYF.

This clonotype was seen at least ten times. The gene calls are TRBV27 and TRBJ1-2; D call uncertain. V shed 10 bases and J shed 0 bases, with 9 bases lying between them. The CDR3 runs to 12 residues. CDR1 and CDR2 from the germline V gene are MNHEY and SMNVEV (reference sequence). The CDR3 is CATFHPNYGYTF. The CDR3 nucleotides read TGTGCCACCTTCCACCCTAACTATGGCTACACCTTC.

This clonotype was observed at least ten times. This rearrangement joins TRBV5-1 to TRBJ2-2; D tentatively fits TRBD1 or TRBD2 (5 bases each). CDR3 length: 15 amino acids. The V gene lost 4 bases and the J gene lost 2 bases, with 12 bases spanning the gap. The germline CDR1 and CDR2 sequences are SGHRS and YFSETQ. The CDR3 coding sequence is TGCGCCAGCAGCCCGCTGGGGGATAACACCGGGGAGCTGTTTTTT. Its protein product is CASSPLGDNTGELFF.

CDR3 sequence reads: CSVESPGAYNEQFF. The CDR3 DNA sequence: TGCAGCGTTGAATCCCCAGGGGCCTACAATGAGCAGTTCTTC. The chain employs TRBV29-1 and TRBJ2-1, with D possibly TRBD1 on 6 matching bases. CDR3 length: 14 residues. Trimming cost V 2 bases and J 2 bases, with 10 bases left between them. Per the germline V gene, CDR1 is SQVTM and CDR2 is ANQGSEA.

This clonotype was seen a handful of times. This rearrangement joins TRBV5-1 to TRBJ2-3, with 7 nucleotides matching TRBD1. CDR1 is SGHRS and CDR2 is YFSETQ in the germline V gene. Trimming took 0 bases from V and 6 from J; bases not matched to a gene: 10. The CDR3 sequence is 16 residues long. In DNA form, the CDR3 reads TGCGCCAGCAGCTTGGCCGGGCAGGGGGTTGTCGATACGCAGTATTTT. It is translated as CASSLAGQGVVDTQYF.

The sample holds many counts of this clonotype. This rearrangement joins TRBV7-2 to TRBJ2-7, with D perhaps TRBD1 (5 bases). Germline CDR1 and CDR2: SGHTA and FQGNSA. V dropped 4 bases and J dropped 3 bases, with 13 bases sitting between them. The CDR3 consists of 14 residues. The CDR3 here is CASSSKPGNYEQYF. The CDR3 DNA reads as TGTGCCAGCAGCTCAAAACCAGGGAACTACGAGCAGTACTTC.

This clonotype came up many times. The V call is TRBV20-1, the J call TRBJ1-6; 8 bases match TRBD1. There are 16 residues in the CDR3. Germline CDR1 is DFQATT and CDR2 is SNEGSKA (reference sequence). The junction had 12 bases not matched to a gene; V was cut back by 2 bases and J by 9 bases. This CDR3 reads CSARNTVRGRLSPLHF. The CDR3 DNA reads TGCAGTGCTAGAAATACCGTCAGGGGGCGTCTTTCACCCCTCCACTTT.

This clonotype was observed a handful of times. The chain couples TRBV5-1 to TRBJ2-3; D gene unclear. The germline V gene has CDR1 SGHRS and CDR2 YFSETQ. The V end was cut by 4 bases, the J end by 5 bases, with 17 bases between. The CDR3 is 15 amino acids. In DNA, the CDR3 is TGCGCCAGCAGCCCCCTGGCGGAGACGATAGATACGCAGTATTTT. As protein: CASSPLAETIDTQYF. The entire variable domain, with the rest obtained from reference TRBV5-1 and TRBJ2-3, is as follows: KAGVTQTPRYLIKTRGQQVTLSCSPISGHRSVSWYQQTPGQGLQFLFEYFSETQRNKGNFPGRFSGRQFSNSRSEMNVSTLELGDSALYLCASSPLAETIDTQYFGPGTRLTVL.

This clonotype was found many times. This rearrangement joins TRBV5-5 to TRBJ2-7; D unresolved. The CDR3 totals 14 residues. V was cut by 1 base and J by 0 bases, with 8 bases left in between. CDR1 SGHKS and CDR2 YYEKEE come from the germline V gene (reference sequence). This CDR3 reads CASSLTADSYEQYF. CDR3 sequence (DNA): TGTGCCAGCAGCTTGACAGCCGACTCCTACGAGCAGTACTTC.

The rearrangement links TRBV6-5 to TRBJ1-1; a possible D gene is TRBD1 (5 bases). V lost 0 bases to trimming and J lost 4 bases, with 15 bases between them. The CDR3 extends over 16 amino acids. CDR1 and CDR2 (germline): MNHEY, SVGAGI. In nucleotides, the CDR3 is TGTGCCAGCAGTTACTCTCCAGCAGGGAAGAGCACTGAAGCTTTCTTT. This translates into CASSYSPAGKSTEAFF.

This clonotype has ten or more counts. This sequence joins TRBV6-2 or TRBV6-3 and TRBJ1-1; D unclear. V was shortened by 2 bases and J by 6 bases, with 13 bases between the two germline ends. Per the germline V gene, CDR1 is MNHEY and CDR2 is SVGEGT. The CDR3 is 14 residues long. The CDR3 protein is CASSYPTREAEAFF. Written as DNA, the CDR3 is TGTGCCAGCAGTTACCCCACGCGGGAGGCTGAAGCTTTCTTT.

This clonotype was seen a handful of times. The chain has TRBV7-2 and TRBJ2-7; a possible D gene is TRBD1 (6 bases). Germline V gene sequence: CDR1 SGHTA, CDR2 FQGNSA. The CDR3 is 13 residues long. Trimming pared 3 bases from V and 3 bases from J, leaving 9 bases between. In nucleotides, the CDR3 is TGTGCCAGCAGCTTGGGGGCCCACTACGAGCAGTACTTC. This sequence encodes CASSLGAHYEQYF. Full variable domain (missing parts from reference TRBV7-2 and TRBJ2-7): GAGVSQSPSNKVTEKGKDVELRCDPISGHTALYWYRQSLGQGLEFLIYFQGNSAPDKSGLPSDRFSAERTGGSVSTLTIQRTQQEDSAVYLCASSLGAHYEQYFGPGTRLTVT.

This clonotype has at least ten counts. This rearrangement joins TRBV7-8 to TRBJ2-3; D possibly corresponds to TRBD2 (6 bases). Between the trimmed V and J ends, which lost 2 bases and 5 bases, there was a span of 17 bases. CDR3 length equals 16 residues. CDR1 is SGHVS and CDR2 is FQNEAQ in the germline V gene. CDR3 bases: TGTGCCAGCAGCTTACGGCGGGACCCCCAAGGAGATACGCAGTATTTT. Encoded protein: CASSLRRDPQGDTQYF.

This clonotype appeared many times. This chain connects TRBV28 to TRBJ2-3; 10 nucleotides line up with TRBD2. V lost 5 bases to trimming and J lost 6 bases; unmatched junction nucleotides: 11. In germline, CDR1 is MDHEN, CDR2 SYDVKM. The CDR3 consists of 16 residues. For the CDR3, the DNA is TGTGCCAGCAGTCCCACATGGGGACTAGCGAGCGATACGCAGTATTTT. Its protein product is CASSPTWGLASDTQYF.

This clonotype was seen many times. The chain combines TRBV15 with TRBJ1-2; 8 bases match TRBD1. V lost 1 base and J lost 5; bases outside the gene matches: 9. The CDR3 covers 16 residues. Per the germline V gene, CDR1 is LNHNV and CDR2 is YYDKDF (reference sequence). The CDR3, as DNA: TGTGCCACCAGCAGAGCGGGACAGGCTTCCGATTATGGCTACACCTTC. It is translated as CATSRAGQASDYGYTF.